The 28 T cell receptor beta chains listed next were all sequenced from one sample in a study of cytomegalovirus exposure and HLA in healthy donors. The PCR ran on 60 Vbeta and 13 Jbeta primers. Some clones are missing from TCRdb's copy, which holds only in-frame ones; the method was immunoSEQ multiplex PCR. The profile shows tens of thousands of clones, approximately 75% of them singletons. What was sequenced was PBMCs. These receptors were collected from a man aged 50 or older in good health and CMV-seropositive.

CDR3 nucleotide sequence: TGTGCCATCAGTGAGACAGGGTACACAGATACGCAGTATTTT. Translated, it gives CAISETGYTDTQYF. This chain joins TRBV10-3 and TRBJ2-3; D possibly corresponds to TRBD1 (6 bases). Between the trimmed V and J ends, which lost 2 bases and 2 bases, there was a span of 8 bases. Germline loops: CDR1 ENHRY, CDR2 SYGVKD. The CDR3 length is 14 residues.

In its sample, this clone was seen a few times. This chain uses TRBV2 with TRBJ2-7, with D maybe TRBD2 (5 bases). The CDR3 consists of 11 residues. The ends were cut back, 1 base at V and 9 bases at J, with 7 bases in the middle. Germline values: CDR1 SNHLY, CDR2 FYNNEI. CDR3 protein: CASSEGGAQYF. The CDR3 DNA sequence: TGTGCCAGCAGTGAAGGGGGAGCGCAGTACTTC.

The chain has TRBV30 and TRBJ1-2; 7 positions agree with TRBD1. The V gene's germline CDR1 is GTSNPN and CDR2 SVGIG (reference sequence). J gave up 4 bases and V 0 bases, and 8 bases lay outside the gene matches. The CDR3 is 15 amino acids. The CDR3 DNA reads TGTGCCTGGAGTGTAAGAGTGACAGGGACCTATGGCTACACCTTC. The encoded protein is CAWSVRVTGTYGYTF.

The J gene is TRBJ2-7, the V gene TRBV7-6; D perhaps matches TRBD1 (7 bases). The CDR3 covers 20 residues. The germline gives CDR1 SGHVS, CDR2 FNYEAQ. Trimming removed 1 base at V and 0 bases at J, with 25 bases between. CDR3: CASSLGRGDSGAPSSYEQYF. Written as DNA, the CDR3 is TGTGCCAGCAGCTTAGGGAGGGGGGACAGTGGAGCTCCGAGCTCCTACGAGCAGTACTTC.

The chain links TRBV27 to TRBJ2-1, with D possibly being TRBD2 (6 bases). CDR1 is MNHEY and CDR2 is SMNVEV in the germline V gene (reference sequence). Trimming stripped 8 bases from V and 2 bases from J, with 16 bases between. This CDR3 contains 15 residues. CDR3 DNA sequence: TGTGCCAGCCTTGGGAGGACCCCAACCTACAATGAGCAGTTCTTC. Amino acid sequence: CASLGRTPTYNEQFF.

Only a few counts were recorded for this clone. This chain connects TRBV6-5 to TRBJ1-2; D unresolved. The V and J ends lost 0 bases and 4 bases respectively, with 12 bases between them. From germline, CDR1 is MNHEY and CDR2 SVGAGI. This CDR3 is built from 15 residues. The CDR3 sequence is CASSYSSLNGYGYTF. CDR3 bases: TGTGCCAGCAGTTACTCGAGCCTCAACGGCTATGGCTACACCTTC.

This chain joins TRBV6-5 and TRBJ2-1; D possibly corresponds to TRBD1 (6 bases). Germline CDR1 MNHEY, CDR2 SVGAGI. Deletions cut 0 bases from V and 5 bases from J, with 8 bases between. The CDR3 totals 14 residues. CDR3 loop: CASSYSGAHNEQFF. CDR3 nucleotides: TGTGCCAGCAGTTACTCGGGGGCCCACAATGAGCAGTTCTTC.

In its sample, this clone was seen a few times. This chain uses TRBV2 with TRBJ2-7, with TRBD2 matching 9 bases. The CDR3 extends over 15 amino acids. The ends lost 5 bases at V and 2 bases at J; junction bases unmatched: 7. From germline, CDR1 is SNHLY and CDR2 FYNNEI. The CDR3 DNA reads as TGTGCCAGCAGTCGCACCGGGACTAGCACCTACGAGCAGTACTTC. Its protein is CASSRTGTSTYEQYF.

This chain connects TRBV5-1 to TRBJ1-1; D might be TRBD1 (5 bases). This CDR3 is built from 14 residues. The germline V and J ends were trimmed by 0 bases and 4 bases, with 10 bases remaining between them. Germline CDR1 SGHRS, CDR2 YFSETQ. CDR3 loop: CASSLAGWGTEAFF. The CDR3 nucleotides are TGCGCCAGCAGCTTGGCAGGGTGGGGCACTGAAGCTTTCTTT.

The chain joins TRBV5-1 to TRBJ1-1; 8 bases fit TRBD1. CDR3 length: 15 amino acids. Germline V gives CDR1 SGHRS, CDR2 YFSETQ. The V gene end was trimmed by 4 bases and the J gene end by 1 base; junction bases not matched to a gene: 6. The DNA for the CDR3 is TGCGCCAGCAGCAAAGGACAGGGAGGGAACACTGAAGCTTTCTTT. It specifies CASSKGQGGNTEAFF.

This clone has only a few counts. This chain links TRBV5-1 with TRBJ2-1; 7 bases line up with TRBD1. This CDR3 region has 13 residues. Germline assignment: CDR1 SGHRS and CDR2 YFSETQ. The V segment lost 5 bases and the J segment 5 bases; nucleotides outside the gene matches: 4. The chain's CDR3 is CASSYGQDNEQFF. The DNA of the CDR3 is TGCGCCAGCAGTTACGGACAGGACAATGAGCAGTTCTTC. Full variable domain (remainder filled in from reference TRBV5-1 and TRBJ2-1): KAGVTQTPRYLIKTRGQQVTLSCSPISGHRSVSWYQQTPGQGLQFLFEYFSETQRNKGNFPGRFSGRQFSNSRSEMNVSTLELGDSALYLCASSYGQDNEQFFGPGTRLTVL.

This chain connects TRBV6-1 to TRBJ2-1; no definite D call. Germline V gives CDR1 MNHNS, CDR2 SASEGT. This CDR3 contains 16 residues. V shed 2 bases and J shed 0 bases, with 11 bases lying between them. CDR3 nucleotide sequence: TGTGCCAGCAGTGAATATTATGAGAGCTCCTACAATGAGCAGTTCTTC. This translates into CASSEYYESSYNEQFF.

V usage is TRBV10-3 and J usage is TRBJ2-2; weak D call: TRBD2 (6 bases). The CDR3 runs 14 residues. The germline V gene encodes CDR1 ENHRY and CDR2 SYGVKD. Trimming cost V 6 bases and J 2 bases, with 10 bases left between them. CDR3 bases: TGTGCCATCAGCACGGGACTCAACACCGGGGAGCTGTTTTTT. It is translated as CAISTGLNTGELFF.

This chain connects TRBV5-6 to TRBJ2-2; tentative D call: TRBD1 (6 bases). The CDR3 consists of 15 residues. V was shortened by 0 bases and J by 7 bases, with 13 bases between the two germline ends. From germline, CDR1 is SGHDT and CDR2 YYEEEE. CDR3 sequence: CASSLGAGVDGELFF. The CDR3 region has the DNA TGTGCCAGCAGCTTGGGGGCAGGGGTAGACGGGGAGCTGTTTTTT.

Here the CDR3 reads CASSLQGDSTEAFF. CDR3 DNA: TGTGCCAGCAGTTTACAAGGAGATTCCACTGAAGCTTTCTTT. The chain is built from TRBV27 and TRBJ1-1; D not resolved. The CDR3 is 14 amino acids. Germline V gene lookup returns CDR1 MNHEY and CDR2 SMNVEV (reference sequence). V lost 2 bases and J lost 4, with 11 bases in between.

This rearrangement joins TRBV5-1 to TRBJ1-3; 9 bases agree with TRBD1. In germline, CDR1 is SGHRS, CDR2 YFSETQ. The CDR3 spans 15 residues. The trim removed 3 bases at V and 2 bases at J, leaving 3 bases unmatched. CDR3 DNA: TGCGCCAGCAGCTCCGGACAGGGGCCTGGAAACACCATATATTTT. Protein: CASSSGQGPGNTIYF.

The genes are TRBV6-1 and TRBJ2-5, with 7 nucleotides matching TRBD2. The J call is doubtful: the DNA matches TRBJ2-7 better. The germline V gene encodes CDR1 MNHNS and CDR2 SASEGT. The CDR3 spans 15 residues. CDR3 amino acids: CASSLQTSASYEQYF. As DNA, the CDR3 is TGTGCCAGCAGTCTACAAACTAGCGCCTCCTACGAGCAGTACTTC.

J is TRBJ2-7 and V is TRBV9, with D perhaps matching TRBD2 (6 bases). CDR1 and CDR2 from the germline V gene are SGDLS and YYNGEE. Trimming pared 0 bases from V and 0 bases from J, leaving 10 bases between. The CDR3 length is 15 residues. The CDR3 region is CASSVDPDYSYEQYF. The DNA for the CDR3 is TGTGCCAGCAGCGTAGACCCGGACTACTCCTACGAGCAGTACTTC.

CDR3 sequence: CASSELNRGKYEQYF. Written as DNA, the CDR3 is TGTGCCAGCAGTGAATTGAACAGGGGGAAGTACGAGCAGTACTTC. The chain has TRBV25-1 and TRBJ2-7, with 8 bases aligning to TRBD1. Germline assignment: CDR1 MGHDK and CDR2 SYGVNS. CDR3 length: 15 amino acids. V gave up 1 base and J gave up 4 bases; unmatched junction bases: 6.

The chain has TRBV2 and TRBJ1-5, with D possibly TRBD1 on 6 matching bases. V was trimmed by 4 bases and J by 1 base, leaving 14 bases between them. Per the germline V gene, CDR1 is SNHLY and CDR2 is FYNNEI. CDR3 size: 16 residues. The CDR3 DNA follows: TGTGCCAGCAGTGTACGGCCTACAGGGAGCAATCAGCCCCAGCATTTT. Its protein is CASSVRPTGSNQPQHF.

This clone was observed a handful of times. The rearrangement joins TRBV5-8 to TRBJ2-7; TRBD1 agrees at 7 bases. The CDR3 runs to 14 residues. Germline lookup yields CDR1 SGHTS and CDR2 YDEGEE. After removal of 4 bases from V and 1 base from J, the junction contained 5 bases not matched to a gene. The CDR3 spells CASSPRRGSYEQYF. CDR3 bases: TGTGCCAGCAGCCCACGCAGGGGGTCCTACGAGCAGTACTTC.

The chain couples TRBV7-2 to TRBJ2-5; 8 bases line up with TRBD1. The CDR3 runs to 16 residues. From germline, CDR1 is SGHTA and CDR2 FQGNSA. V trimming: 5 bases; J trimming: 2 bases; junction bases outside the gene matches: 10. The CDR3 bases are TGTGCCAGCAGCACACTCGACAGGGGCCCGCAAGAGACCCAGTACTTC. Translating gives CASSTLDRGPQETQYF.

The chain uses TRBV29-1 and TRBJ2-7; the match to TRBD2 covers 12 bases. J lost 1 base, V lost 6 bases, and 4 bases had no gene match. This CDR3 is 14 amino acids long. The germline gives CDR1 SQVTM, CDR2 ANQGSEA. The CDR3 loop reads CSVRTSGTSYEQYF. For the CDR3, the DNA is TGCAGCGTCCGGACTAGCGGGACGTCCTACGAGCAGTACTTC.

This clone has just a few counts. The CDR3 ends on some other residue instead of the conserved phenylalanine or tryptophan, so this is likely a read error. The limits of the CDR3 on the DNA are not certain, so only TCRdb's listed CDR3 is given. The chain joins TRBV10-1 to TRBJ1-1; the table gives TRBD1 as D, unverified against the DNA. Germline CDR1 and CDR2: WNHNN and SYGVQD (reference sequence). The CDR3 is 14 amino acids in total, end residues counted. The CDR3 protein is CASSAGQGNTEALV.

This chain links TRBV9 with TRBJ2-1; no clear D. V lost 0 bases to trimming and J lost 8 bases, with 18 bases between them. This CDR3 contains 16 residues. Germline lookup yields CDR1 SGDLS and CDR2 YYNGEE. CDR3: CASSVEPEPTRHEQFF. CDR3 nucleotides: TGTGCCAGCAGCGTAGAGCCGGAACCGACGAGGCATGAGCAGTTCTTC.

Concerning this clone: At one end the junction does not follow the germline gene, possibly because of a read error. Distinct nucleotide sequences in the sample also encode this CDR3. The rearrangement links TRBV30 to TRBJ1-1; D is unclear. The germline CDR1 and CDR2 sequences are GTSNPN and SVGIG (reference sequence). The CDR3 is 11 amino acids. CDR3 DNA: TGTACCTGCATCCCCCTAATTGAAGCTTTCTTT. Translating it yields CTCIPLIEAFF.

The gene calls are TRBV5-1 and TRBJ1-2; D might be TRBD1 (5 bases). Per germline, CDR1 SGHRS and CDR2 YFSETQ. Deletions cut 4 bases from V and 8 bases from J, with 12 bases between. This CDR3 is built from 12 residues. The CDR3 protein is CASSRGPLGYTF. In DNA form, the CDR3 reads TGCGCCAGCAGCAGGGGCCCCTTGGGCTACACCTTC.

V usage is TRBV30 and J usage is TRBJ2-7; 7 bases are a match to TRBD2. The germline gives CDR1 GTSNPN, CDR2 SVGIG (reference sequence). This CDR3 contains 14 residues. Germline trimming cut 0 bases from V and 4 bases from J; bases unmatched to any gene: 6. The DNA for the CDR3 is TGTGCCTGGAGTGTTGGCGGGAGCATTTACGAGCAGTACTTC. As protein: CAWSVGGSIYEQYF.